The clone carrying this T cell receptor beta chain was observed a single time. Treatment described: around 19 received Ad26.COV2.S at low or high dose, single or two shots; about 5 received placebo; per-sample allocation not given. Day 63 following the first vaccine or placebo injection was when the samples were taken. An Ad26 vector expressing Wuhan-strain SARS-CoV-2 spike served as the vaccine. CDR1 and CDR2 from the germline V gene are MNHNY and SVGAGI (reference sequence). Trimming at V came to 4 bases and at J to 2 bases, leaving 4 bases not matched to a gene. The CDR3 is 15 amino acids. This specimen belongs to a study of Ad26.COV2.S vaccination and SARS-CoV-2 variants. Sequencing used immunoSEQ multiplex PCR; TCRdb keeps in-frame clones, though not all of them. The top ten clones hold around 10% of a sample with some 250,000 clones, roughly 90% of them seen once.

This receptor was taken from a person between 18 and 65 years old who received the Ad26.COV2.S COVID-19 vaccine or a placebo. This rearrangement joins TRBV6-6 to TRBJ2-7, with 11 bases identical to TRBD1. This specimen consisted of peripheral blood, obtained in a trial of Ad26.COV2.S vaccine versus placebo. DNA for the CDR3: TGTGCCAGCAGTTCACCGGGACAGGGGGCCTACGAGCAGTACTTC. Its translation is CASSSPGQGAYEQYF.